A single sample is the source of the 16 T cell receptor beta chains below, sequenced in a study of blood T cell repertoires in COVID-19. Measured with immunoSEQ multiplex PCR; TCRdb has only the in-frame clones, and not every one. The data show some 220,000 clones, around 83% seen once. Sequences were obtained from peripheral blood. The receptors were sampled from a woman aged 70 to 79 with COVID-19, enrolled during active disease.

The CDR3: CATSVDFYPYNEQFF. In DNA, the CDR3 is TGTGCCACCAGTGTTGACTTTTACCCCTACAATGAGCAGTTCTTC. This chain joins TRBV24-1 and TRBJ2-1; D gene unclear. The CDR3 length is 15 residues. Per germline, CDR1 KGHDR and CDR2 SFDVKD. The V and J ends lost 5 bases and 2 bases respectively, with 12 bases between them.

This chain joins TRBV7-9 and TRBJ2-2, with 10 bases matching TRBD2. J was trimmed by 4 bases and V by 3 bases; bases with no gene match: 2. The germline gives CDR1 SEHNR, CDR2 FQNEAQ (reference sequence). This CDR3 spans 15 amino acids. Here the CDR3 reads CASSLGLASTGELFF. DNA of the CDR3: TGTGCCAGCAGCTTGGGACTAGCGAGCACCGGGGAGCTGTTTTTT.

This clone was counted a single time. The chain employs TRBV21-1 and TRBJ1-3; the table's D gene call, TRBD1, was not cross checked with the DNA. TRBV21-1 is listed as a pseudogene. The CDR3 is 17 amino acids. The CDR3, as DNA: TGTGCCAGCAGCAATTACCCCCGTCGCCAGTCTGGAAACACCATATATTTT. Residues: CASSNYPRRQSGNTIYF.

This rearrangement joins TRBV18 to TRBJ2-7, with D perhaps matching TRBD2 (6 bases). The CDR3 consists of 13 residues. Germline assignment: CDR1 KGHSH and CDR2 LQKENI. V lost 6 bases, J lost 3 bases, and 12 bases lay in between. The CDR3, as DNA: TGTGCCAGCTCTTCGGGAGAATACTACGAGCAGTACTTC. Encoded protein: CASSSGEYYEQYF.

This clone was seen a handful of times. The rearrangement joins TRBV28 to TRBJ1-2, with a tentative D call TRBD1 (5 bases). V gave up 6 bases and J gave up 8 bases, with 13 bases separating them. This CDR3 has 12 amino acids. CDR1 and CDR2 from the germline V gene are MDHEN and SYDVKM. DNA of the CDR3: TGTGCCAGCAGCGGGCTAAACAGGGGCTACACCTTC. Translated: CASSGLNRGYTF.

V and J are TRBV5-1 and TRBJ2-3; D perhaps matches TRBD1 (6 bases). Germline V gene lookup returns CDR1 SGHRS and CDR2 YFSETQ. CDR3 length: 15 amino acids. The ends were cut back, 4 bases at V and 1 base at J, with 13 bases in the middle. CDR3 residues: CASSPIDRRTDTQYF. In DNA, the CDR3 is TGCGCCAGCAGCCCCATCGACAGGCGCACAGATACGCAGTATTTT.

The genes are TRBV28 and TRBJ2-1, with 11 bases aligning to TRBD2. The CDR3 length is 14 residues. The V and J ends lost 7 bases and 6 bases, in that order; junction bases with no gene match: 5. Germline CDR1 reads MDHEN; CDR2 reads SYDVKM. The CDR3 protein is CASILAGVGNEQFF. In DNA form, the CDR3 reads TGTGCCAGCATACTAGCGGGAGTAGGCAATGAGCAGTTCTTC.

The chain carries TRBV12-3 or TRBV12-4 and TRBJ1-3, with a possible D match to TRBD1 (5 bases). This CDR3 has 13 amino acids. V shed 8 bases and J shed 2 bases, with 10 bases lying between them. Here the CDR3 reads CASAGETGNTIYF. The CDR3 nucleotides are TGTGCCAGCGCGGGGGAGACTGGAAACACCATATATTTT.

This clone came up once. V and J are TRBV5-4 and TRBJ2-1; perhaps TRBD1 as D (6 bases). CDR1 is SGHNT, CDR2 YYREEE, per germline (reference sequence). This CDR3 comprises 15 residues. The V and J ends lost 4 bases and 4 bases respectively, with 15 bases between them. The CDR3 reads CASSPGTKAYNEQFF. CDR3 nucleotide sequence: TGTGCCAGCAGCCCCGGGACAAAAGCTTACAATGAGCAGTTCTTC.

The chain recombines TRBV27 with TRBJ1-3; possible D gene TRBD1, 5 bases. Trimming pared 2 bases from V and 4 bases from J, leaving 12 bases between. The CDR3 covers 15 residues. Germline assignment: CDR1 MNHEY and CDR2 SMNVEV (reference sequence). For the CDR3, the DNA is TGTGCCAGCAGTTTAGTAGGGGTAGGCGGAAACACCATATATTTT. It codes for CASSLVGVGGNTIYF.

The rearrangement uses TRBV13 and TRBJ2-5; 7 bases agree with TRBD2. With V trimmed by 2 bases and J by 2 bases, 8 bases remained unmatched. Germline V CDR1 and CDR2: PRHDT, FYEKMQ (reference sequence). The CDR3 length is 16 residues. The CDR3, as DNA: TGTGCCAGCAGCTTAAGTTTCCTAGCGGAACAAGAGACCCAGTACTTC. It codes for CASSLSFLAEQETQYF.

The chain links TRBV14 to TRBJ2-7, with D hard to call. The CDR3 has 12 residues. Germline-derived CDR1 and CDR2 are SGHDN and FVKESK. V was cut by 0 bases and J by 7 bases, with 7 bases left in between. DNA for the CDR3: TGTGCCAGCAGCCAAGAGTGGCGGGAGCAGTACTTC. Its protein is CASSQEWREQYF.

This chain joins TRBV19 and TRBJ2-1; 13 bases fit TRBD2. Per germline, CDR1 LNHDA and CDR2 SQIVND (reference sequence). The CDR3 totals 17 residues. V trimming: 5 bases; J trimming: 4 bases; junction bases outside the gene matches: 8. The CDR3 loop reads CASSFSGTSGKYNEQFF. The DNA for the CDR3 is TGTGCCAGTAGTTTCTCCGGGACTAGCGGGAAATACAATGAGCAGTTCTTC. Filled out from reference TRBV19 and TRBJ2-1, the complete variable domain reads DGGITQSPKYLFRKEGQNVTLSCEQNLNHDAMYWYRQDPGQGLRLIYYSQIVNDFQKGDIAEGYSVSREKKESFPLTVTSAQKNPTAFYLCASSFSGTSGKYNEQFFGPGTRLTVL.

The rearrangement uses TRBV28 and TRBJ1-5, with D possibly TRBD1 on 5 matching bases. This CDR3 region has 14 residues. From germline, CDR1 is MDHEN and CDR2 SYDVKM. V lost 8 bases and J 2 bases, leaving 13 bases between the germline ends. CDR3: CASAGILGNQPQHF. As DNA, the CDR3 is TGTGCCAGCGCAGGGATTTTGGGCAATCAGCCCCAGCATTTT. Based on the CDR3 plus reference TRBV28 and TRBJ1-5, the full variable domain is DVKVTQSSRYLVKRTGEKVFLECVQDMDHENMFWYRQDPGLGLRLIYFSYDVKMKEKGDIPEGYSVSREKKERFSLILESASTNQTSMYLCASAGILGNQPQHFGDGTRLSIL.

The chain couples TRBV2 to TRBJ2-5, with 7 bases fitting TRBD1. The length of the CDR3 is 15 residues. Germline lookup yields CDR1 SNHLY and CDR2 FYNNEI. Losses at the gene ends were 6 bases for V and 2 bases for J; bases not matched to a gene: 9. Written as DNA, the CDR3 is TGTGCCAGCAGCCCCGACAGGGTGTTACAAGAGACCCAGTACTTC. Translating it yields CASSPDRVLQETQYF.

The CDR3: CSVEDEGNRGYGYTF. In DNA form, the CDR3 reads TGCAGCGTTGAAGATGAGGGCAACCGGGGCTATGGCTACACCTTC. This chain uses TRBV29-1 with TRBJ1-2; D is unclear. Trimming pared 0 bases from V and 4 bases from J, leaving 15 bases between. Germline V CDR1 and CDR2: SQVTM, ANQGSEA. CDR3 length: 15 amino acids.